Sequencing of this TCR beta chain was carried out in a study of identical twins listed by TCRdb under 2016. With regard to the full study: To test whether fetal clonotypes persist, this study deep-sequenced TCR alpha and beta repertoires from monozygotic twins, from unrelated adults of various ages, and from cord blood. To rule out contamination, replicate twin experiments were performed at different times with different library preparation protocols.

Results and caveats for the whole study, not just this receptor: Abundant cord blood beta clonotypes had fewer insertions, young adult naive repertoires showed a similar but weaker trend, and memory repertoires showed no such trend. Because the same donors could not be followed over many years, the conclusions relied on cross-sectional statistical analysis. Invariant T cells such as MAIT and iNKT could partly confound zero-insertion analyses, although diverse VJ usage argued against such confounding for most clonotypes. In beta out-of-frame sequences, excess twin sharing was weaker, because having fewer shared sequences lowered the signal-to-noise ratio. Compared with coincidental sharing between unrelated individuals, an excess of low generation-probability sequences was observed among out-of-frame TCR alpha sequences shared between twins. In monozygotic twins, out-of-frame TCR alpha sharing was systematically underestimated by recombination models, although the models agreed with sharing between unrelated individuals.

CDR3 length: 15 amino acids, cysteine to phenylalanine. Solely the CDR3 DNA is kept, with 45 bases framed from the first base. The germline V gene gives CDR1 as SGHTA and CDR2 as FQGNSA. The germline ends are 9 bases apart after V is trimmed by 0 bases and J by 2 bases. All donors were healthy Caucasians. Three pairs of female monozygotic twins, all aged 18 to 29 years, were included in the twin cohort. CD4+ and CD8+ T cell populations were isolated with positive isolation kits from Invitrogen. Note on this clonotype: What this receptor recognizes is not known. One base away there is no much larger clone; base qualities are not given.

Libraries were prepared through 5' RACE. TCRdb names Illumina HiSeq 2000 as the instrument used. A universal primer binding site was introduced by template switching, and a unique molecular identifier was present in the final cDNA, enabling accurate counting of TCR cDNA molecules. Specific primers in the conserved constant-segment region were used to synthesize first-strand cDNA for TCR alpha and beta chains. To control for contamination, each cDNA library was double barcoded with a SMART-Mk sample barcode plus Illumina barcodes. TruSeq adapter sequences and Illumina sample barcodes were added in two successive PCR steps. The Illumina HiSeq platform was used with custom primers to sequence TCR alpha and beta cDNA libraries. The source study handled its data this way. MiGEC processed the raw reads to extract unique molecular identifiers, while MiXCR was used to determine the CDR3 positions. For each individual, recombination models were inferred using an EM algorithm with the repgenHMM and IGoR tools. The tcR package in R was used for shared clonotype analysis, with sharing normalized by the product of cloneset sizes. Out-of-frame nonproductive sequences were analyzed to study raw recombination free of thymic and clonal selection effects. TCRdb trimmed the raw reads at Q25, called clones with MiXCR and kept productive beta chains. Rows matching on CDR3 protein sequence are summarized as one entry with the most common DNA and genes. TCRdb assigned the V and J calls; the authors' analysis was not used. This sample lists approximately 530,000 distinct CDR3 sequences; 20% to 25% were detected once. Around 0.5% of the sample belongs to the ten largest clones.

A further study also used this sample, focusing on yellow fever vaccine responses in identical twins. The second study's authors report: According to the authors, in identical twins the way T cells responded to vaccination appeared partly convergent and partly personalized. The study precisely tracked vaccine-responding T cell clones in identical twins.

The chain couples TRBV7-2 to TRBJ2-3, with a weak D call of TRBD1 (5 bases match). Sequencing input: CD4+ T cells sorted from blood. This clonotype was obtained from a woman aged 18-29 years in good health. The CDR3 is CASSLAGVNTDTQYF. The sequence in DNA is TGTGCCAGCAGCTTAGCAGGGGTGAACACAGATACGCAGTATTTT.